These 28 T cell receptor beta chains share one sample of origin, sequenced in a study of cytomegalovirus exposure and HLA in healthy donors. The PCR ran on 60 Vbeta and 13 Jbeta primers. Repertoires were generated with immunoSEQ multiplex PCR, while TCRdb's copy carries only in-frame clones and drops some. The sample lists around 140,000 clones, around 86% occurring once. The sequenced material came from PBMCs. These receptors were taken from a woman aged 45 to 65 in good health and CMV-seropositive.

The rearrangement uses TRBV7-8 and TRBJ1-3, with D possibly TRBD1 on 6 matching bases. The germline gives CDR1 SGHVS, CDR2 FQNEAQ. The CDR3 runs 16 residues. V lost 10 bases and J lost 4, with 23 bases in between. CDR3 in amino acids: CATALSGGARGNTIYF. As DNA, the CDR3 is TGTGCCACCGCTCTCTCGGGGGGGGCGCGGGGAAACACCATATATTTT.

This clone appeared a single time. The rearrangement joins TRBV2 to TRBJ1-5; TRBD1 agrees at 10 bases. The CDR3 loop spans 14 amino acids. The germline CDR1 and CDR2 sequences are SNHLY and FYNNEI. Germline trimming cut 6 bases from V and 6 bases from J; bases unmatched to any gene: 5. CDR3 in amino acids: CASRTTGGGQPQHF. The CDR3 DNA follows: TGTGCCAGCAGGACGACAGGGGGCGGTCAGCCCCAGCATTTT.

The chain is built from TRBV6-5 and TRBJ2-7; 11 nucleotides match TRBD1. After removal of 6 bases from V and 2 bases from J, the junction contained 3 bases not matched to a gene. Germline values: CDR1 MNHEY, CDR2 SVGAGI. CDR3 size: 14 residues. CDR3 nucleotide sequence: TGTGCCAGCAGCCGGGGACAGGGGGCCTACGAGCAGTACTTC. Its protein product is CASSRGQGAYEQYF.

This clone has more than one count but fewer than ten. The chain is built from TRBV28 and TRBJ1-1; D remains unclear. Germline loops: CDR1 MDHEN, CDR2 SYDVKM. The CDR3 is made up of 14 amino acids. V gave up 7 bases and J gave up 0 bases, with 12 bases separating them. Written as DNA, the CDR3 is TGTGCCAGCACTTTGGCCCCGATGAACACTGAAGCTTTCTTT. Encoded protein: CASTLAPMNTEAFF.

The chain employs TRBV13 and TRBJ1-1; 8 bases fit TRBD1. CDR1 is PRHDT and CDR2 is FYEKMQ in the germline V gene (reference sequence). V lost 5 bases, J lost 1 base, and 6 bases stayed unmatched. CDR3 size: 15 residues. CDR3: CASSPGDRSNTEAFF. The CDR3 DNA reads as TGTGCCAGCAGCCCCGGGGACAGGTCGAACACTGAAGCTTTCTTT.

The chain couples TRBV2 to TRBJ1-4; D uncertain. Per germline, CDR1 SNHLY and CDR2 FYNNEI. This CDR3 contains 13 residues. Trimming stripped 8 bases from V and 10 bases from J, with 17 bases between. The CDR3 loop reads CASSFSAERKLFF. In DNA, the CDR3 is TGTGCCAGCTCTTTTAGCGCGGAACGAAAACTGTTTTTT.

The chain recombines TRBV7-3 with TRBJ2-1; the match to TRBD2 covers 13 bases. Trimming removed 0 bases from V and 5 bases from J; junction bases left unmatched: 1. The CDR3 has 16 residues. Per the germline V gene, CDR1 is SGHTA and CDR2 is FQGTGA. The CDR3 reads CASSLTGLAGDNEQFF. CDR3 nucleotides: TGTGCCAGCAGCTTAACTGGACTAGCGGGAGACAATGAGCAGTTCTTC.

This chain links TRBV11-2 with TRBJ1-6; D might be TRBD1 (6 bases). In germline, CDR1 is SGHAT, CDR2 FQNNGV. Between the trimmed V and J ends, which lost 2 bases and 10 bases, there was a span of 18 bases. The length of the CDR3 is 16 residues. CDR3 protein: CASSLISGARGSPLHF. The CDR3 DNA sequence: TGTGCCAGCAGCTTAATATCAGGGGCCCGGGGATCACCCCTCCACTTT. Together with reference TRBV11-2 and TRBJ1-6, the CDR3 gives the full variable domain: EAGVAQSPRYKIIEKRQSVAFWCNPISGHATLYWYQQILGQGPKLLIQFQNNGVVDDSQLPKDRFSAERLKGVDSTLKIQPAKLEDSAVYLCASSLISGARGSPLHFGNGTRLTVT.

This chain uses TRBV28 with TRBJ2-2, with 7 bases aligning to TRBD2. In germline, CDR1 is MDHEN, CDR2 SYDVKM. Trimming took 5 bases from V and 4 from J; bases not matched to a gene: 7. The CDR3 is made up of 15 amino acids. CDR3 nucleotides: TGTGCCAGCAGTCTCTCGGGGGGTGGCACCGGGGAGCTGTTTTTT. It encodes CASSLSGGGTGELFF.

The rearrangement uses TRBV5-1 and TRBJ1-2, with unresolved D. Between the trimmed V and J ends, which lost 4 bases and 0 bases, there was a span of 16 bases. Germline-derived CDR1 and CDR2 are SGHRS and YFSETQ. This CDR3 has 16 residues. CDR3 residues: CASSTPPGGTNYGYTF. The CDR3 DNA reads as TGCGCCAGCAGCACTCCCCCAGGAGGGACTAACTATGGCTACACCTTC.

The CDR3 spells CASSAPIQRGTSRETQYF. The CDR3 DNA reads as TGTGCCAGCAGCGCGCCTATCCAGCGGGGCACCTCGCGGGAGACCCAGTACTTC. The chain carries TRBV5-6 and TRBJ2-5; 7 bases map to TRBD2. The CDR3 loop spans 18 amino acids. With 4 bases clipped from V and 5 bases from J, the junction kept 20 bases outside the gene matches. Germline CDR1 SGHDT, CDR2 YYEEEE. Using reference TRBV5-6 and TRBJ2-5 for the parts outside the CDR3, the full variable domain is DAGVTQSPTHLIKTRGQQVTLRCSPKSGHDTVSWYQQALGQGPQFIFQYYEEEERQRGNFPDRFSGHQFPNYSSELNVNALLLGDSALYLCASSAPIQRGTSRETQYFGPGTRLLVL.

The chain joins TRBV6-6 to TRBJ2-1; TRBD2 agrees at 7 bases. The CDR3 runs to 15 residues. The germline CDR1 and CDR2 sequences are MNHNY and SVGAGI (reference sequence). V lost 1 base, J lost 3 bases, and 3 bases stayed unmatched. Here the CDR3 DNA reads TGTGCCAGCAGTTACTTCGCGGGGGACTACAATGAGCAGTTCTTC. Its translation is CASSYFAGDYNEQFF.

This rearrangement joins TRBV5-1 to TRBJ1-1; 9 nucleotides align to TRBD1. This CDR3 is built from 14 residues. Trimming cost V 3 bases and J 6 bases; bases outside gene matches: 6. The V gene's germline CDR1 is SGHRS and CDR2 YFSETQ. For the CDR3, the DNA is TGCGCCAGCAGCTCGCAGACAGGGGGGTCTGAAGCTTTCTTT. This codes for CASSSQTGGSEAFF.

V usage is TRBV19 and J usage is TRBJ2-1, with TRBD1 matching 7 bases. The junction had 11 bases not matched to a gene; V was cut back by 5 bases and J by 4 bases. Germline V gene lookup returns CDR1 LNHDA and CDR2 SQIVND (reference sequence). This CDR3 spans 16 amino acids. CDR3 coding DNA: TGTGCCAGTAGTGTCACAGGGGCCTCTTCTTACAATGAGCAGTTCTTC. It codes for CASSVTGASSYNEQFF. Full variable domain (outside the CDR3, taken from reference TRBV19 and TRBJ2-1): DGGITQSPKYLFRKEGQNVTLSCEQNLNHDAMYWYRQDPGQGLRLIYYSQIVNDFQKGDIAEGYSVSREKKESFPLTVTSAQKNPTAFYLCASSVTGASSYNEQFFGPGTRLTVL.

V usage is TRBV5-4 and J usage is TRBJ2-3; 12 nucleotides line up with TRBD2. Germline V gene lookup returns CDR1 SGHNT and CDR2 YYREEE (reference sequence). After removal of 0 bases from V and 4 bases from J, the junction contained 9 bases not matched to a gene. The CDR3 is 18 residues long. The CDR3 DNA reads TGTGCCAGCAGCTTGGGGCCCCAACTAGCGGGGGGCTCAGATACGCAGTATTTT. Translation gives CASSLGPQLAGGSDTQYF.

CDR3 region: CASSEGRGAYNEQFF. The CDR3 region has the DNA TGTGCCAGCAGTGAAGGGCGGGGGGCGTACAATGAGCAGTTCTTC. The genes are TRBV6-1 and TRBJ2-1, with 8 bases that match TRBD2. The CDR3 is 15 amino acids. Germline CDR1 MNHNS, CDR2 SASEGT. Trimming cost V 1 base and J 4 bases; bases outside gene matches: 3.

This chain uses TRBV12-5 with TRBJ1-1; D may be TRBD1 (5 bases). Germline lookup yields CDR1 LGHNT and CDR2 FRNRAP. Trimming removed 1 base from V and 1 base from J, with 7 bases in between. The CDR3 loop spans 14 amino acids. The CDR3 bases are TGTGCTAGTGGTTTGGACGGGGGGAACACTGAAGCTTTCTTT. This encodes CASGLDGGNTEAFF.

The rearrangement joins TRBV27 to TRBJ2-7; the D is unclear. This CDR3 is 13 amino acids long. Germline CDR1 and CDR2: MNHEY and SMNVEV (reference sequence). The V end lost 4 bases, the J end lost 4 bases, and 11 bases lay between the germline ends. The CDR3 sequence is CASSSIPLYEQYF. The CDR3 DNA sequence: TGTGCCAGCAGTTCTATCCCGCTGTACGAGCAGTACTTC.

This clone was picked up a small number of times. The chain employs TRBV5-5 and TRBJ1-6, with D possibly matching TRBD1 (5 bases). Trimming stripped 1 base from V and 7 bases from J, with 15 bases between. Germline V CDR1 and CDR2: SGHKS, YYEKEE (reference sequence). The CDR3 extends over 16 amino acids. CDR3 nucleotide sequence: TGTGCCAGCAGCTTGAGGGGTCCGGGCCAAAATTCACCCCTCCACTTT. Residues: CASSLRGPGQNSPLHF.

V and J are TRBV28 and TRBJ1-1; D possibly corresponds to TRBD1 (6 bases). Germline values: CDR1 MDHEN, CDR2 SYDVKM. The CDR3 runs to 14 residues. V shed 4 bases and J shed 6 bases, with 15 bases lying between them. In DNA, the CDR3 is TGTGCCAGCAGTTCAGTGGGGGCTAGGGCTGAAGCTTTCTTT. Amino acid sequence: CASSSVGARAEAFF. The variable domain in full, completed from reference TRBV28 and TRBJ1-1, reads DVKVTQSSRYLVKRTGEKVFLECVQDMDHENMFWYRQDPGLGLRLIYFSYDVKMKEKGDIPEGYSVSREKKERFSLILESASTNQTSMYLCASSSVGARAEAFFGQGTRLTVV.

A note on this clone: The same CDR3 arises from other DNA sequences in this sample as well. The rearrangement joins TRBV4-3 to TRBJ1-2; tentatively, D is TRBD1 (6 bases). The CDR3 has 13 residues. Trimming left V 4 bases short and J 2 bases short, with 8 bases between. The germline V gene encodes CDR1 LGHNA and CDR2 YSLEER. CDR3 bases: TGCGCCAGCAGCCTCGGACAGAACTATGGCTACACCTTC. This translates into CASSLGQNYGYTF.

This clone has more than one count but fewer than ten. The chain has TRBV2 and TRBJ2-2; D is perhaps TRBD2 (5 bases). The CDR3 loop spans 14 amino acids. V lost 4 bases, J lost 2 bases, and 8 bases lay in between. In germline, CDR1 is SNHLY, CDR2 FYNNEI. The CDR3 DNA sequence: TGTGCCAGCAGTGCGGGGAGAAACACCGGGGAGCTGTTTTTT. Protein: CASSAGRNTGELFF.

The rearrangement joins TRBV14 to TRBJ2-2; 9 bases agree with TRBD2. The CDR3 extends over 17 amino acids. Germline V gene lookup returns CDR1 SGHDN and CDR2 FVKESK. The junction had 8 bases not matched to a gene; V was cut back by 4 bases and J by 2 bases. The CDR3 bases are TGTGCCAGCAGCCTATTACTAGCGGGTGAAAACACCGGGGAGCTGTTTTTT. Protein: CASSLLLAGENTGELFF.

As concerns this clone: A read error may account for a junction end that differs from germline. The chain employs TRBV4-1 and TRBJ1-1; possible D gene TRBD1, 6 bases. CDR1 MGHRA and CDR2 YSYEKL come from the germline V gene. The CDR3 is 15 amino acids. The CDR3 protein is CTSSTRQDFGTEAFF. For the CDR3, the DNA is TGCACCAGCAGCACCAGACAGGATTTCGGCACTGAAGCTTTCTTT.

The sample holds one count of this clone. J is TRBJ1-6 and V is TRBV27; 11 nucleotides agree with TRBD1. Trimming removed 2 bases from V and 9 bases from J; junction bases left unmatched: 12. Germline V lookup: CDR1 MNHEY, CDR2 SMNVEV (reference sequence). CDR3 length: 18 residues. The CDR3 here is CASSLMAPGTGGASPLHF. In DNA form, the CDR3 reads TGTGCCAGCAGTTTAATGGCCCCCGGGACAGGGGGGGCTTCACCCCTCCACTTT.

The rearrangement links TRBV6-5 to TRBJ1-2, with unresolved D. Trimming removed 4 bases at V and 5 bases at J, with 11 bases between. The CDR3 contains 13 residues. Germline V gene sequence: CDR1 MNHEY, CDR2 SVGAGI. The CDR3 sequence is CASSSLAKYGYTF. CDR3 in DNA: TGTGCCAGCAGTTCCTTAGCCAAATATGGCTACACCTTC.

This chain connects TRBV28 to TRBJ2-2, with 8 bases that match TRBD2. V shed 5 bases, J shed 5 bases, and the junction held 7 bases outside the gene matches. In germline, CDR1 is MDHEN, CDR2 SYDVKM. The CDR3 contains 15 residues. In nucleotides, the CDR3 is TGTGCCAGCAGTCCAGCGGGAGAGGGGACCGGGGAGCTGTTTTTT. Its translation is CASSPAGEGTGELFF.

Written as DNA, the CDR3 is TGTGCCAGCAGCCCGCGAGGGACTAGCGGGGGAGGAGAGCAGTTCTTC. This sequence encodes CASSPRGTSGGGEQFF. J is TRBJ2-1 and V is TRBV7-6; 14 nucleotides line up with TRBD2. The CDR3 contains 16 residues. Trimming cost V 5 bases and J 10 bases; bases outside gene matches: 10. Germline V lookup: CDR1 SGHVS, CDR2 FNYEAQ.